These T cell receptor beta chains were read from a single sample in a study of neoadjuvant nivolumab and ipilimumab in lung cancer. TCRdb's copy holds only in-frame clones and misses some; the assay was immunoSEQ multiplex PCR. The sample lists roughly 4,500 clones, less than 85% occurring once. The source was tumor tissue, collected after neoadjuvant nivolumab, alone or with ipilimumab, at or shortly before surgery. Source of these receptors: an adult with non-small cell lung cancer. Both conserved end residues are part of each CDR3. The D gene is left open where the match is weak. Rows may omit the clone size; those that give it use once, few, many or a size class.

clone_size d_call j_call v_call cdr3_aa cdr3_nt
- TRBD1 TRBJ1-1 TRBV5-6 CASSTRQGRNTEAFF TGTGCCAGCAGCACCCGACAGGGGCGGAACACTGAAGCTTTCTTT
once TRBD1 TRBJ2-5 TRBV7-2 CASNAPGQSLETQYF TGTGCCAGCAACGCTCCGGGACAGTCCTTGGAGACCCAGTACTTC
- TRBD1 TRBJ2-7 TRBV19 CASSGGTGIHEQYF TGTGCCAGTAGTGGAGGGACAGGGATCCACGAGCAGTACTTC
- - TRBJ2-2 TRBV27 CASPGIPTETTGELFF TGTGCCAGCCCGGGCATTCCGACAGAGACTACCGGGGAGCTGTTTTTT
once TRBD2 TRBJ2-5 TRBV2 CASSGLAGVLQETQYF TGTGCCAGCAGTGGGCTAGCGGGGGTTCTTCAAGAGACCCAGTACTTC
- - TRBJ2-4 TRBV5-1 CASTWGGPTAKNIQYF TGCGCCAGCACCTGGGGGGGCCCCACAGCCAAAAACATTCAGTACTTC
- - TRBJ1-1 TRBV7-9 CASSEGVTEAFF TGTGCCAGCAGCGAGGGGGTAACTGAAGCTTTCTTT
few - TRBJ1-3 TRBV19 CASSLQGSGNTIYF TGTGCCAGTAGTTTACAGGGCTCTGGAAACACCATATATTTT
- - TRBJ1-3 TRBV7-6 CASSFRQESSGNTIYF TGTGCCAGCAGCTTCAGACAGGAAAGCTCTGGAAACACCATATATTTT
- TRBD1 TRBJ1-1 TRBV6-5 CASSRQGNTEAFF TGTGCCAGCAGTCGACAGGGAAACACTGAAGCTTTCTTT
few TRBD2 TRBJ2-5 TRBV27 CASSLGLAGGVAPEETQYF TGTGCCAGCAGTTTAGGGCTAGCGGGGGGCGTAGCCCCAGAAGAGACCCAGTACTTC
- - TRBJ1-5 TRBV19 CATAYYSNQPQHF TGTGCCACCGCTTATTATAGCAATCAGCCCCAGCATTTT
- - TRBJ1-2 TRBV6-6 CASSTRSEYGYTF TGTGCCAGCAGCACGCGTTCTGAATATGGCTACACCTTC
- TRBD1 TRBJ1-1 TRBV7-8 CASSWTGGKDTEAFF TGTGCCAGCAGCTGGACAGGGGGTAAGGACACTGAAGCTTTCTTT
- - TRBJ1-1 TRBV5-1 CASRQDFYNTEAFF TGCGCCAGCAGACAGGATTTCTACAACACTGAAGCTTTCTTT
- - TRBJ1-1 TRBV6-6 CASSYGVMGMNTEAFF TGTGCCAGCAGTTACGGGGTTATGGGGATGAACACTGAAGCTTTCTTT
- - TRBJ1-5 TRBV18 CASSPIGGAWNQPQHF TGTGCCAGCTCACCAATTGGGGGCGCTTGGAATCAGCCCCAGCATTTT
once - TRBJ2-3 TRBV7-2 CASSLVGGASTDTQYF TGTGCCAGCAGCTTGGTCGGGGGAGCTAGCACAGATACGCAGTATTTT
- - TRBJ2-7 TRBV5-5 CASSLDRQNYEQYF TGTGCCAGCAGCCTCGACAGGCAGAATTACGAGCAGTACTTC
- - TRBJ1-1 TRBV25-1 CASSGAGTLIAEAFF TGTGCCAGCAGCGGGGCTGGGACATTGATTGCAGAAGCTTTCTTT
- - TRBJ2-7 TRBV20-1 CSARGSYEQYF TGCAGTGCTAGAGGGAGCTACGAGCAGTACTTC
- - TRBJ1-2 TRBV28 CASSPPSLYGYTF TGTGCCAGCAGCCCCCCGTCTTTATATGGCTACACCTTC
once - TRBJ1-6 TRBV5-6 CASSLERGAPTNSPLHF TGTGCCAGCAGCTTGGAAAGGGGTGCTCCTACTAATTCACCCCTCCACTTT
- - TRBJ1-1 TRBV4-3 CASSRGEGYTEAFF TGCGCCAGCAGCCGGGGGGAGGGTTACACTGAAGCTTTCTTT
- - TRBJ1-6 TRBV6-5 CASRPWGENSPLHF TGTGCCAGCAGGCCGTGGGGGGAGAATTCACCCCTCCACTTT
- - TRBJ2-3 TRBV6-5 CASSLLGTSTDTQYF TGTGCCAGCAGTTTGTTAGGGACCAGCACAGATACGCAGTATTTT
- TRBD1 TRBJ1-2 TRBV10-3 CAISPGTGEGSYGYTF TGTGCCATCAGTCCCGGGACAGGGGAGGGATCCTATGGCTACACCTTC
- TRBD1 TRBJ1-3 TRBV5-1 CASSSGQYSGNTIYF TGCGCCAGCAGCTCGGGACAGTACTCTGGAAACACCATATATTTT
- TRBD1 TRBJ1-2 TRBV19 CASAQGGTYGYTF TGTGCCAGTGCTCAGGGGGGGACCTATGGCTACACCTTC
few - TRBJ1-1 TRBV7-9 CASSSIPTFF TGTGCCAGCAGCTCGATCCCGACTTTCTTT
few TRBD1 TRBJ2-1 TRBV4-3 CASSQEPSGTGAYNEQFF TGCGCCAGCAGCCAAGAACCTTCCGGGACAGGGGCCTACAATGAGCAGTTCTTC
- TRBD1 TRBJ1-2 TRBV6-5 CASSYATGGYGYTF TGTGCCAGCAGTTACGCCACAGGGGGCTATGGCTACACCTTC
once - TRBJ1-2 TRBV4-3 CASSQDRQGAGYGYTF TGCGCCAGCAGCCAAGATAGGCAGGGCGCTGGGTATGGCTACACCTTC
once - TRBJ1-1 TRBV28 CASSLSGRGRSTEAFF TGTGCCAGCAGTTTATCTGGAAGGGGGAGGAGCACTGAAGCTTTCTTT
- - TRBJ1-4 TRBV19 CASSIGQHEKLFF TGTGCCAGTAGTATTGGACAACACGAAAAACTGTTTTTT
- - TRBJ1-1 TRBV18 CASSPPGMTEAFF TGTGCCAGCTCACCACCGGGGATGACTGAAGCTTTCTTT
- - TRBJ2-5 TRBV5-1 CASSLPYDRKPQETQYF TGCGCCAGCAGCTTGCCCTATGACAGAAAACCCCAAGAGACCCAGTACTTC
few - TRBJ1-2 TRBV6-5 CASSYLGSSYTF TGTGCCAGCAGTTACTTAGGGTCTAGCTACACCTTC
- TRBD1 TRBJ1-6 TRBV13 CASSSRTGTSSYNSPLHF TGTGCCAGCAGCTCCCGGACAGGGACGAGCTCCTATAATTCACCCCTCCACTTT
- - TRBJ1-1 TRBV6-5 CASKGMSGYTEAFF TGTGCCAGCAAGGGGATGAGCGGGTACACTGAAGCTTTCTTT
few - TRBJ2-5 TRBV25-1 CASSESQGQETQYF TGTGCCAGCAGTGAATCTCAGGGACAAGAGACCCAGTACTTC
- TRBD1 TRBJ2-7 TRBV4-1 CASSQDGTGWDEQYF TGCGCCAGCAGCCAAGATGGGACAGGGTGGGACGAGCAGTACTTC
- TRBD1 TRBJ1-2 TRBV29-1 CSVPLGTGLYGYTF TGCAGCGTCCCGCTTGGGACAGGCCTATATGGCTACACCTTC
- TRBD2 TRBJ2-3 TRBV5-1 CASSYGLAGVPGHGDTQYF TGCGCCAGCAGCTACGGACTAGCGGGAGTCCCCGGGCACGGAGATACGCAGTATTTT
- TRBD2 TRBJ2-3 TRBV2 CASSEALRLAGGTDTQYF TGTGCCAGCAGTGAAGCGCTTCGGCTAGCGGGGGGCACAGATACGCAGTATTTT
few - TRBJ2-2 TRBV5-5 CASSLIVTGELFF TGTGCCAGCAGCTTGATAGTGACCGGGGAGCTGTTTTTT
- - TRBJ1-1 TRBV6-6 CASSSTLGQGNTEAFF TGTGCCAGCAGTTCCACCCTGGGTCAAGGGAACACTGAAGCTTTCTTT
- - TRBJ2-3 TRBV6-6 CASSSSASTDTQYF TGTGCCAGCAGTTCCTCGGCGAGCACAGATACGCAGTATTTT
- - TRBJ1-1 TRBV28 CASTTLWDGSTEAFF TGTGCCAGCACGACCTTATGGGACGGAAGTACTGAAGCTTTCTTT
once - TRBJ2-3 TRBV5-5 CASSYRDLGDTQYF TGTGCCAGCAGCTACAGGGACCTCGGAGATACGCAGTATTTT
- TRBD1 TRBJ1-2 TRBV6-5 CASSGGTGISYGYTF TGTGCCAGCAGTGGGGGGACAGGGATAAGCTATGGCTACACCTTC
- - TRBJ1-6 TRBV6-6 CASSYSHGSNSPLHF TGTGCCAGCAGTTACTCGCACGGATCTAATTCACCCCTCCACTTT
- TRBD1 TRBJ2-3 TRBV14 CASSPFGQGKDTQYF TGTGCCAGCAGCCCGTTTGGACAGGGGAAAGATACGCAGTATTTT
- - TRBJ1-2 TRBV11-2 CASSRSGQLTNYGYTF TGTGCCAGCAGCCGATCCGGACAGCTCACTAACTATGGCTACACCTTC